Included here is one T cell receptor beta chain sequence, with context. This record comes from a study of control samples from healthy donors and cancer patients. Trimming removed 0 bases from V and 1 base from J, with 26 bases in between. The length of the CDR3 is 21 residues. Germline V gives CDR1 SGDLS, CDR2 YYNGEE. Assay used: immunoSEQ multiplex PCR; TCRdb lists only in-frame clones, some missing. The sample lists around 150,000 clones; about nine tenths were seen once. The origin of this receptor is a man aged 25 to 40 in good health. This chain uses TRBV9 with TRBJ2-1; tentatively, D is TRBD1 (5 bases). Sequenced material: blood. This CDR3 is CASSVATTGRGSIKSYNEQFF. The CDR3 DNA is TGTGCCAGCAGCGTAGCTACGACCGGTAGGGGCAGCATAAAGTCCTACAATGAGCAGTTCTTC.